These 30 T cell receptor beta chains came from one sample sequenced in a study of long-term antiretroviral therapy in people with HIV. The assay, immunoSEQ v3.0, was run at survey level. Profiled with immunoSEQ multiplex PCR; TCRdb holds only in-frame clones, not every one. The sample has about 14,000 clones; 76% are singletons. Here the sequenced sample was unsorted PBMCs, taken 3.1 years after starting antiretroviral therapy. The receptor set was obtained from a man aged 40-50 years with HIV.

The CDR3 loop reads CASIGGETQYF. The CDR3 coding sequence is TGTGCCAGCATTGGGGGGGAGACCCAGTACTTC. The V call is TRBV2, the J call TRBJ2-5, with D perhaps TRBD2 (6 bases). Germline V gives CDR1 SNHLY, CDR2 FYNNEI. This CDR3 is built from 11 residues. Trimming removed 7 bases from V and 5 bases from J, with 8 bases in between.

V is TRBV6-5 and J is TRBJ2-7, with 11 bases identical to TRBD1. The junction had 2 bases not matched to a gene; V was cut back by 5 bases and J by 2 bases. Germline CDR1 is MNHEY and CDR2 is SVGAGI. CDR3 size: 14 residues. CDR3 in DNA: TGTGCCAGCAGTCCGGGACAGGGGGCCTACGAGCAGTACTTC. This translates into CASSPGQGAYEQYF.

The chain carries TRBV23-1 and TRBJ2-1; 8 nucleotides agree with TRBD1. TRBV23-1 is an open reading frame, and its role is uncertain. V was clipped by 2 bases and J by 4 bases; unmatched bases: 7. The CDR3 length is 16 residues. Here the CDR3 DNA reads TGCGCCAGCAGTCAACCCCGGGACAGGCCTTACAATGAGCAGTTCTTC. It translates to CASSQPRDRPYNEQFF.

V gene TRBV15 combines with J gene TRBJ1-6, with 9 bases matching TRBD1. In germline, CDR1 is LNHNV, CDR2 YYDKDF (reference sequence). The CDR3 extends over 18 amino acids. The V gene end was trimmed by 4 bases and the J gene end by 6 bases; junction bases not matched to a gene: 13. CDR3 amino acids: CATSKTTPGQGFNSPLHF. In DNA, the CDR3 is TGTGCCACCAGCAAAACGACACCGGGACAGGGATTTAATTCACCCCTCCACTTT.

The chain is built from TRBV6-6 and TRBJ1-4; 9 bases agree with TRBD1. This CDR3 contains 14 residues. CDR1 is MNHNY and CDR2 is SVGAGI in the germline V gene (reference sequence). Trimming removed 5 bases from V and 11 bases from J; junction bases left unmatched: 9. CDR3 DNA: TGTGCCAGCAGTGACCGGGACAGGGTGTGGAAACTGTTTTTT. Translation: CASSDRDRVWKLFF.

This rearrangement joins TRBV10-3 to TRBJ1-1; D unclear. V was trimmed by 2 bases and J by 0 bases, leaving 4 bases between them. CDR1 is ENHRY, CDR2 SYGVKD, per germline. There are 13 residues in the CDR3. CDR3 residues: CAISEGMNTEAFF. CDR3 nucleotide sequence: TGTGCCATCAGTGAGGGCATGAACACTGAAGCTTTCTTT.

Here the CDR3 reads CASSLRGEADTQYF. The CDR3 DNA reads as TGTGCCAGCAGCTTAAGGGGGGAGGCAGATACGCAGTATTTT. The chain joins TRBV7-9 to TRBJ2-3; D could derive from TRBD1 or TRBD2 (6 bases each). Trimming shortened V by 2 bases and J by 4 bases, and 10 bases separated the two germline ends. CDR3 length: 14 amino acids. Germline lookup yields CDR1 SEHNR and CDR2 FQNEAQ (reference sequence).

The chain couples TRBV29-1 to TRBJ1-1; D gene unclear. V lost 4 bases and J lost 6, with 9 bases in between. Germline assignment: CDR1 SQVTM and CDR2 ANQGSEA. This CDR3 is 11 amino acids long. This CDR3 is CSVADWAEAFF. The CDR3 region has the DNA TGCAGCGTTGCCGATTGGGCTGAAGCTTTCTTT. Full variable domain (remainder filled in from reference TRBV29-1 and TRBJ1-1): SAVISQKPSRDICQRGTSLTIQCQVDSQVTMMFWYRQQPGQSLTLIATANQGSEATYESGFVIDKFPISRPNLTFSTLTVSNMSPEDSSIYLCSVADWAEAFFGQGTRLTVV.

This chain uses TRBV5-6 with TRBJ2-1; D is possibly TRBD1 or TRBD2 (6 bases each). The V and J ends lost 5 bases and 0 bases respectively, with 18 bases between them. The CDR3 is 17 residues long. Germline V gene lookup returns CDR1 SGHDT and CDR2 YYEEEE. CDR3 loop: CASRGMGGPSSYNEQFF. The CDR3 coding sequence is TGTGCCAGCAGGGGGATGGGGGGCCCTAGCTCCTACAATGAGCAGTTCTTC.

This clone was counted once. This chain uses TRBV5-6 with TRBJ2-7; 11 bases line up with TRBD2. The CDR3 spans 17 residues. V lost 4 bases, J lost 4 bases, and 13 bases stayed unmatched. Per the germline V gene, CDR1 is SGHDT and CDR2 is YYEEEE. The CDR3 region is CASSTPAAGLAGYEQYF. The CDR3, as DNA: TGTGCCAGCAGCACCCCGGCAGCCGGACTAGCGGGTTACGAGCAGTACTTC.

V gene TRBV5-6 combines with J gene TRBJ2-3; 9 bases agree with TRBD2. Looked up from germline, CDR1 is SGHDT and CDR2 is YYEEEE. The V gene end was trimmed by 1 base and the J gene end by 3 bases; junction bases not matched to a gene: 6. The CDR3 is made up of 16 amino acids. CDR3: CASSLQLAGPTDTQYF. The CDR3 DNA reads as TGTGCCAGCAGCTTGCAGCTAGCGGGGCCGACAGATACGCAGTATTTT.

This clone was detected once. The chain employs TRBV19 and TRBJ2-1; 11 nucleotides align to TRBD2. The CDR3 has 16 residues. Germline loops: CDR1 LNHDA, CDR2 SQIVND (reference sequence). The V gene end was trimmed by 3 bases and the J gene end by 2 bases; junction bases not matched to a gene: 3. Here the CDR3 reads CASSIEGLAAYNEQFF. CDR3 nucleotide sequence: TGTGCCAGTAGTATTGAGGGACTAGCGGCCTACAATGAGCAGTTCTTC.

The chain links TRBV6-6 to TRBJ2-7; 10 nucleotides agree with TRBD2. With 2 bases clipped from V and 2 bases from J, the junction kept 0 bases outside the gene matches. Germline V gene data show CDR1 as MNHNY and CDR2 as SVGAGI (reference sequence). CDR3 size: 14 residues. CDR3 nucleotides: TGTGCCAGCAGTTACGGACTAGCGGCCTACGAGCAGTACTTC. Protein product: CASSYGLAAYEQYF.

The chain recombines TRBV10-3 with TRBJ1-3; no firm D call. The germline V gene encodes CDR1 ENHRY and CDR2 SYGVKD. This CDR3 contains 15 residues. Trimming took 0 bases from V and 0 from J, leaving 6 bases between them. The CDR3, as DNA: TGTGCCATCAGTGAGTCGGTACTCTCTGGAAACACCATATATTTT. Translation gives CAISESVLSGNTIYF.

This clone showed up just a few times. CDR3 DNA: TGTGCCAGCAGTTCCCCAGGGGGATTGCACGAGCAGTACTTC. It encodes CASSSPGGLHEQYF. The chain carries TRBV27 and TRBJ2-7; 7 bases match TRBD1. Per the germline V gene, CDR1 is MNHEY and CDR2 is SMNVEV (reference sequence). The CDR3 totals 14 residues. The trim removed 4 bases at V and 5 bases at J, leaving 8 bases unmatched.

The chain carries TRBV6-5 and TRBJ1-2; 7 positions agree with TRBD1. The CDR3 has 13 amino acids. Trimming removed 5 bases from V and 3 bases from J; junction bases left unmatched: 3. The germline V gene encodes CDR1 MNHEY and CDR2 SVGAGI. The CDR3 bases are TGTGCCAGCAGTAAGGGGGCAGACTATGGCTACACCTTC. It encodes CASSKGADYGYTF.

The table lists this clone with a few counts. In nucleotides, the CDR3 is TGTGCCAGCCGGGGACAGGGGTATGGCTACACCTTC. Protein sequence: CASRGQGYGYTF. This chain connects TRBV27 to TRBJ1-2; 10 bases map to TRBD1. Unmatched junction bases numbered 2, after V lost 8 bases and J lost 5 bases. Germline assignment: CDR1 MNHEY and CDR2 SMNVEV (reference sequence). The CDR3 is 12 amino acids.

V usage is TRBV18 and J usage is TRBJ1-6; D gene uncertain. CDR1 is KGHSH, CDR2 LQKENI, per germline. With 1 base removed from V and 6 bases from J, the gap between germline ends came to 13 bases. The CDR3 is 16 residues long. The chain's CDR3 is CASSPLPGWSNSPLHF. CDR3 sequence (DNA): TGTGCCAGCTCACCACTTCCAGGTTGGAGTAATTCACCCCTCCACTTT.

V is TRBV27 and J is TRBJ2-4; TRBD2 is a possible D gene (5 bases). Looked up from germline, CDR1 is MNHEY and CDR2 is SMNVEV (reference sequence). The ends were cut back, 3 bases at V and 3 bases at J, with 12 bases in the middle. The CDR3 covers 15 residues. The CDR3 sequence: CASSFVELGKNIQYF. CDR3 in DNA: TGTGCCAGCAGTTTCGTTGAACTAGGCAAAAACATTCAGTACTTC.

CDR3 coding DNA: TGTGCCAGCAGCCAAGAGGCAGGGGGTGATGGGGCCAACGTCCTGACTTTC. This codes for CASSQEAGGDGANVLTF. The chain joins TRBV4-2 to TRBJ2-6; 7 nucleotides line up with TRBD1. The trim removed 0 bases at V and 3 bases at J, leaving 5 bases unmatched. CDR1 is LGHNA and CDR2 is YNFKEQ in the germline V gene. This CDR3 comprises 17 residues.

The chain joins TRBV27 to TRBJ1-1; 7 nucleotides line up with TRBD1. The junction had 4 bases not matched to a gene; V was cut back by 5 bases and J by 7 bases. Germline V gene data show CDR1 as MNHEY and CDR2 as SMNVEV (reference sequence). There are 12 residues in the CDR3. For the CDR3, the DNA is TGTGCCAGCAGTCTGACAGGGCGTGAAGCTTTCTTT. Amino acid sequence: CASSLTGREAFF.

This rearrangement joins TRBV7-9 to TRBJ2-5, with 7 bases matching TRBD2. Trimming took 6 bases from V and 1 from J; bases not matched to a gene: 8. CDR1 SEHNR and CDR2 FQNEAQ come from the germline V gene (reference sequence). The CDR3 spans 15 residues. The CDR3 DNA sequence: TGTGCCAGCAGGCCCCACGCTAGCGGCCAAGAGACCCAGTACTTC. It translates to CASRPHASGQETQYF. Full variable domain (outside the CDR3, taken from reference TRBV7-9 and TRBJ2-5): DTGVSQNPRHKITKRGQNVTFRCDPISEHNRLYWYRQTLGQGPEFLTYFQNEAQLEKSRLLSDRFSAERPKGSFSTLEIQRTEQGDSAMYLCASRPHASGQETQYFGPGTRLLVL.

The chain has TRBV14 and TRBJ1-6, with a possible D match to TRBD1 (6 bases). V was shortened by 3 bases and J by 10 bases, with 13 bases between the two germline ends. The CDR3 extends over 14 amino acids. The germline V gene has CDR1 SGHDN and CDR2 FVKESK. Here the CDR3 DNA reads TGTGCCAGCAGCCACCCAGGGGAAGGATCACCCCTCCACTTT. Protein: CASSHPGEGSPLHF. The variable domain in full, completed from reference TRBV14 and TRBJ1-6, reads EAGVTQFPSHSVIEKGQTVTLRCDPISGHDNLYWYRRVMGKEIKFLLHFVKESKQDESGMPNNRFLAERTGGTYSTLKVQPAELEDSGVYFCASSHPGEGSPLHFGNGTRLTVT.

The chain has TRBV4-1 and TRBJ1-1; D is possibly TRBD1 (5 bases). CDR1 is MGHRA and CDR2 is YSYEKL in the germline V gene. V was trimmed by 5 bases and J by 4 bases, leaving 11 bases between them. CDR3 size: 13 residues. DNA for the CDR3: TGCGCCAGCAGCGGAGGGGACCGCACTGAAGCTTTCTTT. Translation gives CASSGGDRTEAFF.

This clone was detected only a few times. The genes are TRBV18 and TRBJ1-5; D call uncertain. Germline V gives CDR1 KGHSH, CDR2 LQKENI. Trimming took off 3 bases at V and 0 bases at J, with 9 bases between the two ends. This CDR3 comprises 15 residues. CDR3 sequence reads: CASSPGGGSNQPQHF. DNA for the CDR3: TGTGCCAGCTCACCGGGTGGAGGTAGCAATCAGCCCCAGCATTTT.

This rearrangement joins TRBV14 to TRBJ2-1, with 10 bases fitting TRBD1. The germline V gene has CDR1 SGHDN and CDR2 FVKESK. J lost 6 bases, V lost 7 bases, and 3 bases had no gene match. The length of the CDR3 is 13 residues. The CDR3 reads CASTWTGGNEQFF. The CDR3 DNA reads as TGTGCCAGCACCTGGACAGGGGGCAATGAGCAGTTCTTC.

The count of this clone is one. This chain connects TRBV10-2 to TRBJ2-1; 7 nucleotides line up with TRBD1. CDR1 is WSHSY, CDR2 SAAADI, per germline. The CDR3 covers 15 residues. With 0 bases clipped from V and 6 bases from J, the junction kept 5 bases outside the gene matches. The CDR3 loop is CASSESATGSNEQFF. CDR3 nucleotides: TGCGCCAGCAGTGAGTCCGCGACAGGGTCCAATGAGCAGTTCTTC.

The rearrangement uses TRBV28 and TRBJ2-7; D is possibly TRBD1 (8 bases). This CDR3 has 14 amino acids. Per the germline V gene, CDR1 is MDHEN and CDR2 is SYDVKM. Deletions cut 5 bases from V and 2 bases from J, with 13 bases between. The CDR3 is CASSDRGGTYEQYF. CDR3 DNA: TGTGCCAGCAGTGACAGGGGAGGGACCTACGAGCAGTACTTC.

This clone was observed a handful of times. This same CDR3 is encoded by further DNA sequences in the sample. The chain couples TRBV4-1 to TRBJ1-2; 7 positions match TRBD1. This CDR3 region has 15 residues. CDR1 is MGHRA, CDR2 YSYEKL, per germline. With 0 bases clipped from V and 4 bases from J, the junction kept 5 bases outside the gene matches. CDR3 sequence (DNA): TGCGCCAGCAGCCAAGATCGAGGGGGCGGCTATGGCTACACCTTC. Amino acids: CASSQDRGGGYGYTF.

The chain employs TRBV28 and TRBJ2-7; 7 bases match TRBD1. The CDR3 covers 14 residues. With 5 bases clipped from V and 3 bases from J, the junction kept 7 bases outside the gene matches. Germline CDR1 is MDHEN and CDR2 is SYDVKM. CDR3: CASSRGGEGYEQYF. CDR3 DNA: TGTGCCAGCAGTCGAGGGGGCGAGGGCTACGAGCAGTACTTC.